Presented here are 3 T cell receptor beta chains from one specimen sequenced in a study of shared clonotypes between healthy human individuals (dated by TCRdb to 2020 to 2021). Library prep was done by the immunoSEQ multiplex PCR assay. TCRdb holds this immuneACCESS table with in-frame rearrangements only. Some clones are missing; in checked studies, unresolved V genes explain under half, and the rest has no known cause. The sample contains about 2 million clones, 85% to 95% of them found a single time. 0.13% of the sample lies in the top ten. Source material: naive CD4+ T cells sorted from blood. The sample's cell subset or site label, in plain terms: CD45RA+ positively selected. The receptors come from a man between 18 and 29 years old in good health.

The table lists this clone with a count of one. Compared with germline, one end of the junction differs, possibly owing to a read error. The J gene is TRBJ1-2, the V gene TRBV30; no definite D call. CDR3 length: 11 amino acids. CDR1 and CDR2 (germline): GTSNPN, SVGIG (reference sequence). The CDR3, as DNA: TGTGCCTGGAGTGCAACAAACCGGGGAGACTTC. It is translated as CAWSATNRGDF.

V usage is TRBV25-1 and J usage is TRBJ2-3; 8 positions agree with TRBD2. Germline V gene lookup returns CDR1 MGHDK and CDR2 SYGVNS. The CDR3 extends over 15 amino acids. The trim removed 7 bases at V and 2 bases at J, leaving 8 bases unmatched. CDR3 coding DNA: TGTGCCAGCACCGGACTAGCAGGGGACACAGATACGCAGTATTTT. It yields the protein CASTGLAGDTDTQYF.

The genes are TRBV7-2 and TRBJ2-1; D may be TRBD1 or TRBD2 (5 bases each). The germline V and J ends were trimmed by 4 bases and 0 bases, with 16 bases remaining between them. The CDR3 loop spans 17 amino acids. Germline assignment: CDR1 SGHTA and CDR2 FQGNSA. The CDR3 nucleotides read TGTGCCAGCAGCTCCCCGCCCACGGGACGCTCCTACAATGAGCAGTTCTTC. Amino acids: CASSSPPTGRSYNEQFF. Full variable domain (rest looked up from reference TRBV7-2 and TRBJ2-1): GAGVSQSPSNKVTEKGKDVELRCDPISGHTALYWYRQSLGQGLEFLIYFQGNSAPDKSGLPSDRFSAERTGGSVSTLTIQRTQQEDSAVYLCASSSPPTGRSYNEQFFGPGTRLTVL.